A single sample is the source of the 14 T cell receptor beta chains below, sequenced in a study of monozygotic twins with cystic fibrosis. Generated by immunoSEQ multiplex PCR, the TCRdb table keeps only in-frame clones and is missing some. The data show tens of thousands of clones, 97% seen once. Material for sequencing was blood. The receptors come from a girl between 10 and 17 years old with cystic fibrosis.

This chain connects TRBV5-6 to TRBJ2-5, with D possibly TRBD2 on 7 matching bases. Germline loops: CDR1 SGHDT, CDR2 YYEEEE. V gave up 3 bases and J gave up 4 bases, with 19 bases separating them. The CDR3 spans 16 residues. The CDR3 coding sequence is TGTGCCAGCAGCTCCCGGGGCACAGGGAGGGGAGAGACCCAGTACTTC. Translating it yields CASSSRGTGRGETQYF.

The genes are TRBV9 and TRBJ2-1; D not resolved. V was pared by 3 bases and J by 9 bases, with 19 bases between. The CDR3 consists of 15 residues. Germline loops: CDR1 SGDLS, CDR2 YYNGEE. Here the CDR3 reads CASSGRAMPNGEQFF. CDR3 nucleotide sequence: TGTGCCAGCAGCGGCCGGGCTATGCCAAATGGTGAGCAGTTCTTC.

This chain connects TRBV30 to TRBJ2-7; D call uncertain. The CDR3 contains 12 residues. V was cut by 5 bases and J by 2 bases, with 10 bases left in between. In germline, CDR1 is GTSNPN, CDR2 SVGIG (reference sequence). CDR3 amino acids: CAWGQVAYEQYF. The CDR3 bases are TGTGCCTGGGGGCAGGTCGCCTACGAGCAGTACTTC.

This chain uses TRBV7-9 with TRBJ2-7; D not certain. The CDR3 runs 13 residues. Germline V gene data show CDR1 as SEHNR and CDR2 as FQNEAQ (reference sequence). With 6 bases removed from V and 1 base from J, the gap between germline ends came to 10 bases. The CDR3 here is CASSFRMSYEQYF. CDR3 nucleotides: TGTGCCAGCAGTTTCCGGATGTCCTACGAGCAGTACTTC.

The J gene is TRBJ1-5, the V gene TRBV19; D call uncertain. In germline, CDR1 is LNHDA, CDR2 SQIVND (reference sequence). This CDR3 has 15 residues. With 3 bases removed from V and 0 bases from J, the gap between germline ends came to 9 bases. The CDR3 DNA follows: TGTGCCAGTAGTATTGTGGGTAATAGCAATCAGCCCCAGCATTTT. Its protein product is CASSIVGNSNQPQHF.

The CDR3 here is CASSLRSTGVDSYEQYV. The CDR3 DNA is TGTGCCAGCAGCCTAAGGTCTACGGGAGTCGACTCCTACGAGCAGTACGTC. The gene calls are TRBV7-2 and TRBJ2-7, with D perhaps matching TRBD2 (6 bases). Germline V gene data show CDR1 as SGHTA and CDR2 as FQGNSA. V was cut by 5 bases and J by 0 bases, with 20 bases left in between. The CDR3 is 17 residues long.

This chain connects TRBV27 to TRBJ1-4; 10 bases map to TRBD1. Germline trimming cut 2 bases from V and 6 bases from J; bases unmatched to any gene: 6. CDR1 is MNHEY, CDR2 SMNVEV, per germline (reference sequence). This CDR3 region has 16 residues. CDR3 coding DNA: TGTGCCAGCAGTTTAAGGGTGGGGACAGGGGATGAAAAACTGTTTTTT. Its translation is CASSLRVGTGDEKLFF. The full variable domain, in which reference TRBV27 and TRBJ1-4 provide the parts outside the CDR3, is EAQVTQNPRYLITVTGKKLTVTCSQNMNHEYMSWYRQDPGLGLRQIYYSMNVEVTDKGDVPEGYKVSRKEKRNFPLILESPSPNQTSLYFCASSLRVGTGDEKLFFGSGTQLSVL.

The chain has TRBV19 and TRBJ1-2; 7 nucleotides line up with TRBD1. The CDR3 length is 16 residues. CDR1 is LNHDA and CDR2 is SQIVND in the germline V gene (reference sequence). The junction had 9 bases not matched to a gene; V was cut back by 4 bases and J by 1 base. The CDR3 DNA sequence: TGTGCCAGTAGTACCCATCGGACAGGCCATAACTATGGCTACACCTTC. Amino acids: CASSTHRTGHNYGYTF. The whole variable domain, remainder taken from reference TRBV19 and TRBJ1-2, is DGGITQSPKYLFRKEGQNVTLSCEQNLNHDAMYWYRQDPGQGLRLIYYSQIVNDFQKGDIAEGYSVSREKKESFPLTVTSAQKNPTAFYLCASSTHRTGHNYGYTFGSGTRLTVV.

The chain recombines TRBV7-2 with TRBJ2-7; no clear D gene. Germline V gene lookup returns CDR1 SGHTA and CDR2 FQGNSA. Trimming removed 5 bases from V and 0 bases from J, with 8 bases in between. There are 13 residues in the CDR3. CDR3 DNA: TGTGCCAGCAGCCGGACCAACTCCTACGAGCAGTACTTC. This sequence encodes CASSRTNSYEQYF.

The chain employs TRBV28 and TRBJ2-3; 11 bases match TRBD2. Germline assignment: CDR1 MDHEN and CDR2 SYDVKM. The CDR3 contains 17 residues. V trimming: 4 bases; J trimming: 2 bases; junction bases outside the gene matches: 8. CDR3 region: CASSSPRLAGFTDTQYF. The CDR3 bases are TGTGCCAGCAGTTCTCCTAGACTAGCGGGATTCACAGATACGCAGTATTTT.

This clone was seen just once. The chain carries TRBV9 and TRBJ1-2; TRBD1 matches at 7 bases. Germline CDR1 and CDR2: SGDLS and YYNGEE. There are 15 residues in the CDR3. Trimming removed 3 bases from V and 0 bases from J; junction bases left unmatched: 5. CDR3 loop: CASSAGDSSNYGYTF. CDR3 sequence (DNA): TGTGCCAGCAGCGCCGGGGACAGTTCTAACTATGGCTACACCTTC.

This chain uses TRBV9 with TRBJ2-1, with D perhaps TRBD2 (5 bases). Germline-derived CDR1 and CDR2 are SGDLS and YYNGEE. Deletions cut 3 bases from V and 7 bases from J, with 8 bases between. The CDR3 spans 12 residues. The CDR3 here is CASSDRDNEQFF. CDR3 sequence (DNA): TGTGCCAGCAGCGACCGGGATAATGAGCAGTTCTTC. The variable domain in full, completed from reference TRBV9 and TRBJ2-1, reads DSGVTQTPKHLITATGQRVTLRCSPRSGDLSVYWYQQSLDQGLQFLIQYYNGEERAKGNILERFSAQQFPDLHSELNLSSLELGDSALYFCASSDRDNEQFFGPGTRLTVL.

In its sample, this clone was seen once. A read error may account for a junction end that differs from germline. This sequence joins TRBV7-7 and TRBJ2-1; 11 nucleotides agree with TRBD1. The CDR3 is made up of 15 amino acids. Germline V gene lookup returns CDR1 SSHAT and CDR2 FNYEAQ (reference sequence). The DNA of the CDR3 is TGTGCTAGCAGCTTAGGACAGGGGGCTTACAATGAGCAGTTCTTC. Protein product: CASSLGQGAYNEQFF.

The gene calls are TRBV5-8 and TRBJ2-1, with TRBD1 matching 8 bases. The V gene's germline CDR1 is SGHTS and CDR2 YDEGEE. Germline trimming cut 4 bases from V and 5 bases from J; bases unmatched to any gene: 8. The CDR3 consists of 15 residues. The CDR3 spells CASSPIWTGNNEQFF. The CDR3 bases are TGTGCCAGCAGCCCCATTTGGACAGGGAACAATGAGCAGTTCTTC.